This entry lists 13 T cell receptor beta chains sequenced from one sample in a study of metastatic and nonmetastatic thyroid tumors. Not a single patient had been given any form of treatment at any point before undergoing thyroid surgery. TCRdb reanalyzed the PCR reads via MiXCR. Of more than 13,000 clones in the sample, roughly a quarter were seen once. Source material: blood. The source is a female donor with papillary thyroid cancer or a benign thyroid nodule (not recorded which). Some clones in this sample may be carry-over from other donors' samples.

This clone was counted at least ten times. A much larger clone differs from this one at a single base, so this may be a read error. The chain combines TRBV28 with TRBJ2-2; TRBD1 or TRBD2 may be the D gene (5 bases each). The CDR3 runs to 15 residues. The V gene lost 2 bases and the J gene lost 6 bases, with 13 bases spanning the gap. The germline V gene has CDR1 MDHEN and CDR2 SYDVKM. In nucleotides, the CDR3 is TGTGCCAGCAGTTTAGGGTTTGGGGGACCCGGGGAGCTGTTTTTT. Residues: CASSLGFGGPGELFF.

This clone has just one count. This may stem from a read error, because a much larger clone lies one nucleotide away. The chain carries TRBV11-3 and TRBJ1-2, with D possibly being TRBD1 (5 bases). There are 15 residues in the CDR3. Trimming removed 2 bases at V and 6 bases at J, with 16 bases between. Germline V CDR1 and CDR2: SGHNT, YENEEA. The CDR3 DNA is TGTGCCAGCAGCTTAAGGGGCAGGGATGAGGATGGCTACACCTTC. Its protein is CASSLRGRDEDGYTF. Using reference TRBV11-3 and TRBJ1-2 for the parts outside the CDR3, the full variable domain is EAGVVQSPRYKIIEKKQPVAFWCNPISGHNTLYWYLQNLGQGPELLIRYENEEAVDDSQLPKDRFSAERLKGVDSTLKIQPAELGDSAVYLCASSLRGRDEDGYTFGSGTRLTVV.

This clone showed up many times. The rearrangement joins TRBV4-3 to TRBJ1-2; D is possibly TRBD1 (5 bases). There are 14 residues in the CDR3. V gave up 5 bases and J gave up 7 bases, with 17 bases separating them. Germline V gene lookup returns CDR1 LGHNA and CDR2 YSLEER. The CDR3, as DNA: TGCGCCAGCAGCGACAAGCTGGGGGTGGGTGGCTACACCTTC. Translating it yields CASSDKLGVGGYTF.

This clone was seen ten or more times. The chain combines TRBV18 with TRBJ1-3; D call uncertain. Germline assignment: CDR1 KGHSH and CDR2 LQKENI. V gave up 1 base and J gave up 0 bases, with 7 bases separating them. CDR3 length equals 15 residues. The CDR3 DNA reads as TGTGCCAGCTCACCACGTGGGGACTCTGGAAACACCATATATTTT. Translation gives CASSPRGDSGNTIYF.

This clone has ten or more counts. The V call is TRBV9, the J call TRBJ2-3, with D possibly being TRBD1 (6 bases). V lost 4 bases to trimming and J lost 2 bases, with 14 bases between them. Germline V gene sequence: CDR1 SGDLS, CDR2 YYNGEE. CDR3 length: 15 residues. The CDR3 region has the DNA TGTGCCAGCAGCCCCCGGACAGATTACACAGATACGCAGTATTTT. This encodes CASSPRTDYTDTQYF. The full variable domain, completed using reference TRBV9 and TRBJ2-3, is DSGVTQTPKHLITATGQRVTLRCSPRSGDLSVYWYQQSLDQGLQFLIQYYNGEERAKGNILERFSAQQFPDLHSELNLSSLELGDSALYFCASSPRTDYTDTQYFGPGTRLTVL.

The table lists this clone with many counts. This chain connects TRBV30 to TRBJ1-5; D call uncertain. CDR1 GTSNPN and CDR2 SVGIG come from the germline V gene (reference sequence). V was pared by 0 bases and J by 4 bases, with 13 bases between. The length of the CDR3 is 15 residues. The CDR3 DNA is TGTGCCTGGAGTGTAGCCGGGCTCGGAAATCAGCCCCAGCATTTT. Amino acids: CAWSVAGLGNQPQHF.

The genes are TRBV7-8 and TRBJ2-7; D possibly corresponds to TRBD1 (6 bases). This CDR3 spans 16 amino acids. The V end was cut by 0 bases, the J end by 4 bases, with 16 bases between. Germline V CDR1 and CDR2: SGHVS, FQNEAQ. DNA for the CDR3: TGTGCCAGCAGCTTAGCCGGACTCGTAGGGGGTTACGAGCAGTACTTC. Protein product: CASSLAGLVGGYEQYF.

This clone has ten or more counts. V is TRBV20-1 and J is TRBJ2-1, with 8 bases aligning to TRBD1. Germline lookup yields CDR1 DFQATT and CDR2 SNEGSKA (reference sequence). The CDR3 spans 12 residues. Trimming cost V 5 bases and J 7 bases; bases outside gene matches: 4. The CDR3 DNA reads as TGCAGTGCTTACCAGGGGGCGAATGAGCAGTTCTTC. This codes for CSAYQGANEQFF.

This clone occurred many times. This clone may be a read error of a much larger clone one base away. The chain employs TRBV2 and TRBJ1-1, with 9 bases matching TRBD1. The CDR3 spans 14 residues. V lost 5 bases and J lost 6; bases outside the gene matches: 7. CDR1 SNHLY and CDR2 FYNNEI come from the germline V gene. This CDR3 reads CASSLTGGSAEAFF. CDR3 bases: TGTGCCAGCAGTCTGACAGGGGGATCCGCTGAAGCTTTCTTT.

This clone was observed at least ten times. The chain recombines TRBV28 with TRBJ2-5; D remains ambiguous. Per the germline V gene, CDR1 is MDHEN and CDR2 is SYDVKM. V was cut by 2 bases and J by 5 bases, with 9 bases left in between. The CDR3 consists of 13 residues. The CDR3 DNA reads TGTGCCAGCAGTTTAATGTCCACGGAGACCCAGTACTTC. Amino acids: CASSLMSTETQYF.

This clone was seen more than once but under ten times. The chain links TRBV6-1 to TRBJ2-7; 7 bases align to TRBD1. V trimming: 1 base; J trimming: 2 bases; junction bases outside the gene matches: 11. Germline V lookup: CDR1 MNHNS, CDR2 SASEGT. The CDR3 is made up of 17 amino acids. The CDR3 nucleotides read TGTGCCAGCAGTGAAGACAAACACTACAGGGGAACCTACGAGCAGTACTTC. The encoded protein is CASSEDKHYRGTYEQYF.

The chain combines TRBV11-2 with TRBJ2-7; no clear D gene. In germline, CDR1 is SGHAT, CDR2 FQNNGV. Trimming took off 4 bases at V and 2 bases at J, with 12 bases between the two ends. The CDR3 length is 14 residues. The CDR3 DNA reads as TGTGCCAGCAGCTACAGCATTTCTACCTACGAGCAGTACTTC. Translating gives CASSYSISTYEQYF.

This clone was seen more than once but under ten times. V usage is TRBV6-1 and J usage is TRBJ2-1, with a possible D match to TRBD2 (6 bases). Germline CDR1 and CDR2: MNHNS and SASEGT. The CDR3 has 15 residues. V gave up 6 bases and J gave up 1 base, with 13 bases separating them. In DNA form, the CDR3 reads TGTGCCAGCAGGGTATCGGGAGTGTCCTACAATGAGCAGTTCTTC. Translation: CASRVSGVSYNEQFF.